These T cell receptor beta chains were read from a single sample in a study of early T cells in non-severe SARS-CoV-2 infection. TCRdb re-called the 5' RACE reads with MiXCR, one entry per CDR3 protein. The sample lists fewer than 80,000 distinct CDR3 sequences, 10% to 15% occurring once. Specimen: whole blood. These TCRs come from an adult who was a healthcare worker with PCR-confirmed SARS-CoV-2 infection or an uninfected control (not recorded which). The CDR3 runs from the conserved cysteine through the conserved F or W. D genes are given only for firm matches. Size is stated for part of the rows, as once, few or many counts, or as a class when the clone is expanded.

d_call j_call clone_size v_call cdr3_aa cdr3_nt
NA TRBJ1-1 NA TRBV3-1 CASSQSWSEAFF TGTGCCAGCAGCCAATCCTGGTCTGAAGCTTTCTTT
NA TRBJ1-3 NA TRBV29-1 CSAGEVSGNTIYF TGCAGCGCTGGTGAGGTCTCTGGAAACACCATATATTTT
TRBD2 TRBJ2-1 NA TRBV19 CASSDSGNSPYNEQFF TGTGCCAGTAGTGATAGCGGGAACTCCCCCTACAATGAGCAGTTCTTC
NA TRBJ2-1 NA TRBV11-2 CASSPTQGNYNEQFF TGTGCCAGCAGCCCGACTCAAGGCAATTACAATGAGCAGTTCTTC
NA TRBJ2-5 NA TRBV27 CACCSGTEGETQYF TGTGCCTGCTGCTCCGGGACCGAAGGGGAGACCCAGTACTTC
TRBD1 TRBJ1-2 few TRBV7-9 CASSLARDRGDGYTF TGTGCCAGCAGCTTAGCGAGGGACAGGGGAGATGGCTACACCTTC
NA TRBJ1-3 many TRBV20-1 CSARVNRRHSGNTIYF TGCAGTGCTAGAGTAAATAGGCGGCACTCTGGAAACACCATATATTTT
NA TRBJ2-7 many TRBV28 CASRDLYEQYF TGTGCCAGCAGGGACCTCTACGAGCAGTACTTC
TRBD2 TRBJ2-5 many TRBV2 CASGTREETQYF TGTGCCAGCGGGACTAGGGAAGAGACCCAGTACTTC
NA TRBJ1-5 NA TRBV15 CATSRERGYQPQHF TGTGCCACCAGCAGGGAAAGGGGTTATCAGCCCCAGCATTTT
TRBD2 TRBJ2-2 NA TRBV19 CATRLAGNTGELFF TGTGCCACTCGACTAGCGGGAAACACCGGGGAGCTGTTTTTT
NA TRBJ2-1 many TRBV3-1 CASSRSTVEPFF TGTGCCAGCAGCCGCTCGACGGTGGAACCGTTCTTC
TRBD2 TRBJ2-1 few TRBV29-1 CSVEAGGSTSEQFF TGCAGCGTGGAGGCGGGAGGGTCGACCAGTGAGCAGTTCTTC
NA TRBJ1-2 few TRBV12-3/TRBV12-4 CASSFPPGHNGYTF TGTGCCAGCAGTTTCCCCCCGGGACACAATGGCTACACCTTC
NA TRBJ2-7 NA TRBV18 CASSPGHTMYEQYF TGTGCCAGCTCACCGGGACACACCATGTACGAGCAGTACTTC
TRBD2 TRBJ2-3 many TRBV14 CASSRGLAGTDTQYF TGTGCCAGCAGCCGCGGACTAGCCGGCACAGATACGCAGTATTTT
NA TRBJ1-3 many TRBV25-1 CASSGGVAGNTIYF TGTGCCAGCAGCGGGGGTGTGGCTGGAAACACCATATATTTT
TRBD2 TRBJ2-1 many TRBV6-5 CASSTLAGGYNEQFF TGTGCCAGCAGTACCCTAGCGGGAGGGTACAATGAGCAGTTCTTC
NA TRBJ2-7 many TRBV27 CASRAEGRPYEQYF TGTGCCAGCAGAGCGGAGGGTAGGCCCTACGAGCAGTACTTC
NA TRBJ2-7 few TRBV6-1 CASSLRSSYEQYF TGTGCCAGCAGCCTCAGAAGCAGCTACGAGCAGTACTTC
NA TRBJ2-7 many TRBV4-1 CASSQDVIADYEQYF TGCGCCAGCAGCCAAGACGTGATTGCAGATTACGAGCAGTACTTC
TRBD2 TRBJ2-1 few TRBV29-1 CSAGGLAGSYNEQFF TGCAGCGCGGGAGGACTAGCGGGTTCCTACAATGAGCAGTTCTTC
NA TRBJ2-3 NA TRBV6-6 CASTSVAGTDTQYF TGTGCCAGCACCTCGGTGGCCGGCACAGATACGCAGTATTTT
TRBD1 TRBJ1-2 NA TRBV24-1 CATSPPGQGGYTF TGTGCCACCAGCCCGCCGGGACAGGGCGGCTACACCTTC
NA TRBJ2-3 NA TRBV6-6 CASTDLKGGGTDTQYF TGTGCCAGCACCGACCTTAAGGGGGGGGGCACAGATACGCAGTATTTT
TRBD2 TRBJ2-2 many TRBV29-1 CSVCSSFAGAGELFF TGCAGCGTTTGTTCGTCATTTGCGGGAGCCGGGGAGCTGTTTTTT
NA TRBJ2-7 many TRBV11-1 CASSLLFYEQYF TGTGCCAGCTCCTTGCTTTTCTACGAGCAGTACTTC
NA TRBJ1-1 few TRBV28 CASIPTVNTEAFF TGTGCCAGCATCCCGACAGTGAACACTGAAGCTTTCTTT
NA TRBJ2-3 NA TRBV27 CASSLSPPFIVAGVSTQYF TGTGCCAGCAGTTTATCGCCCCCCTTTATCGTAGCTGGCGTTAGTACGCAGTATTTT
TRBD2 TRBJ2-1 few TRBV6-2/TRBV6-3 CASSTRLAGAYNEQFF TGTGCCAGCAGTACTAGACTAGCGGGGGCATACAATGAGCAGTTCTTC
NA TRBJ1-4 few TRBV6-2/TRBV6-3 CASSRQVGKLFF TGTGCCAGCAGTCGACAGGTCGGAAAACTGTTTTTT
TRBD2 TRBJ2-1 NA TRBV7-3 CASSPRLAGDNEQFF TGTGCCAGCAGCCCCCGACTAGCGGGAGATAATGAGCAGTTCTTC
NA TRBJ2-3 NA TRBV28 CASTVQGDTQYF TGTGCCAGCACCGTGCAGGGGGATACGCAGTATTTT
NA TRBJ1-2 few TRBV29-1 CSVVGVNYGYTF TGCAGCGTTGTAGGGGTTAACTATGGCTACACCTTC
TRBD2 TRBJ2-1 few TRBV5-1 CASSLGLAGDGNEQFF TGCGCCAGCAGCTTGGGACTAGCGGGAGACGGCAATGAGCAGTTCTTC
NA TRBJ2-2 few TRBV29-1 CSVGPFDGSGTGELFF TGCAGCGTTGGTCCCTTCGACGGGAGCGGGACCGGGGAGCTGTTTTTT
TRBD1 TRBJ1-2 many TRBV5-1 CASSNTLPGQGNGYTF TGCGCCAGCAGCAACACACTGCCGGGACAGGGTAATGGCTACACCTTC
TRBD2 TRBJ2-1 many TRBV2 CASSNGGRVFF TGTGCCAGCAGTAACGGCGGGAGGGTGTTCTTC
TRBD1 TRBJ1-3 many TRBV28 CASRPGQGLGNTIYF TGTGCCAGCAGACCCGGACAGGGGTTGGGAAACACCATATATTTT
TRBD2 TRBJ2-3 few TRBV9 CASSASGRADTQYF TGTGCCAGCAGCGCTAGCGGGAGGGCCGATACGCAGTATTTT
NA TRBJ2-3 NA TRBV28 CASSLGGLRTDTQYF TGTGCCAGCAGTTTGGGAGGACTCCGGACGGATACGCAGTATTTT
NA TRBJ2-1 NA TRBV12-3/TRBV12-4 CASRSGIVFRDEQFF TGTGCCAGCAGGTCAGGGATTGTGTTTCGGGATGAGCAGTTCTTC
TRBD2 TRBJ2-7 many TRBV14 CASSQAGGEPYEQYF TGTGCCAGCAGCCAAGCGGGAGGGGAACCCTACGAGCAGTACTTC
TRBD2 TRBJ2-6 many TRBV5-1 CASSGISGKKSGANVLTF TGCGCCAGCAGCGGGATTAGCGGGAAAAAATCTGGGGCCAACGTCCTGACTTTC
TRBD1 TRBJ2-4 few TRBV5-1 CASSSGQGGIQYF TGCGCCAGCAGCTCCGGACAGGGGGGCATTCAGTACTTC
NA TRBJ2-5 NA TRBV5-1 CASSWDSETQYF TGCGCCAGCAGCTGGGACTCGGAGACCCAGTACTTC
NA TRBJ2-5 NA TRBV3-1 CASSSLAQEVETQYF TGTGCCAGCAGCTCCCTCGCGCAGGAGGTTGAGACCCAGTACTTC
NA TRBJ2-7 NA TRBV5-1 CASSLDREFYEQYF TGCGCCAGCAGCTTGGACAGAGAATTCTACGAGCAGTACTTC
NA TRBJ1-2 many TRBV9 CASSREGPYGYTF TGTGCCAGCAGCCGCGAAGGACCCTATGGCTACACCTTC
TRBD1 TRBJ2-7 few TRBV7-8 CASSQTGQISQYF TGTGCCAGCAGCCAAACGGGACAGATTTCCCAGTACTTC
TRBD2 TRBJ2-1 few TRBV15 CATGLAGTNEQFF TGTGCCACCGGACTAGCGGGAACCAATGAGCAGTTCTTC
NA TRBJ2-7 few TRBV29-1 CSVQTTEGAYLYEQYF TGCAGCGTTCAGACAACAGAGGGCGCTTATCTATACGAGCAGTACTTC
NA TRBJ1-4 NA TRBV24-1 CATAGRDEKLFF TGTGCCACGGCGGGCAGGGATGAAAAACTGTTTTTT